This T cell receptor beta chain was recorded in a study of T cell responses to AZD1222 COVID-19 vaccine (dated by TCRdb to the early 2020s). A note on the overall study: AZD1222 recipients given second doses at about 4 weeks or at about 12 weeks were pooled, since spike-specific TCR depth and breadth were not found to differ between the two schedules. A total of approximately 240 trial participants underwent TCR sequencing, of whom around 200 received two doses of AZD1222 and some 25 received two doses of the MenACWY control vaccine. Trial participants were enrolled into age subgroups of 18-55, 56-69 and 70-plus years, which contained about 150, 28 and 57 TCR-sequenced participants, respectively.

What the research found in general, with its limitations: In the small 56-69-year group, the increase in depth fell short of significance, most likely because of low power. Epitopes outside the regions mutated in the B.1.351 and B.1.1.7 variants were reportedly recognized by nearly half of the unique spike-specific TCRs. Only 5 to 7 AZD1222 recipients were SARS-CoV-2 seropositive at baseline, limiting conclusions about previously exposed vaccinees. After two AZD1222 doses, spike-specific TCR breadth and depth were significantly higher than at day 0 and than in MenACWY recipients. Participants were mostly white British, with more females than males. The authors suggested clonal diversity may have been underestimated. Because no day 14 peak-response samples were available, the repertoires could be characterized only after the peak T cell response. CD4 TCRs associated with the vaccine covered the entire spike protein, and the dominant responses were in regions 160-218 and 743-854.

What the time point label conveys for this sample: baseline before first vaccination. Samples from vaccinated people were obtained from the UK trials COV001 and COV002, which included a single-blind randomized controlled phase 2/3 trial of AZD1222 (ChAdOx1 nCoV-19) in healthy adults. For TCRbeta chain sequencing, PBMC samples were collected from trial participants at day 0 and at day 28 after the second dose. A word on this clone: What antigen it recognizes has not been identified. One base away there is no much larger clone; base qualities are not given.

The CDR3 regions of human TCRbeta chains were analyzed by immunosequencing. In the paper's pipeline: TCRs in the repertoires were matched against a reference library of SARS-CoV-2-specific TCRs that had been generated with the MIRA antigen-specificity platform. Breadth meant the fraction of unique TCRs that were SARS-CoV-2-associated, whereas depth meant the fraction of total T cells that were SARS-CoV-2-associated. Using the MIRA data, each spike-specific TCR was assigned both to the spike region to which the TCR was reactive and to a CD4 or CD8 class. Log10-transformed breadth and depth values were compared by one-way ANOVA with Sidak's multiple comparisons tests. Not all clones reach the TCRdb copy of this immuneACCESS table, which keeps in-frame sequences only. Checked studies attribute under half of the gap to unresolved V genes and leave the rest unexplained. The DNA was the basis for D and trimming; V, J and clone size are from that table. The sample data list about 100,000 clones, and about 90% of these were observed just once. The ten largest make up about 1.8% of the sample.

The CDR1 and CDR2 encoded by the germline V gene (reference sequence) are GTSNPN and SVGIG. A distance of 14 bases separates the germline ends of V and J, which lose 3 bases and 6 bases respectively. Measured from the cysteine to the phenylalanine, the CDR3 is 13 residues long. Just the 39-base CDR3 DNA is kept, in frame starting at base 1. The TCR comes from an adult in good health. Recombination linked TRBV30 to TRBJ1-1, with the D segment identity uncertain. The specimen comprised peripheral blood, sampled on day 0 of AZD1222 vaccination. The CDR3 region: CAWSHGGSAEAFF. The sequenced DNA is TGTGCCTGGAGCCACGGTGGGAGTGCTGAAGCTTTCTTT.